The 25 T cell receptor beta chains reported below all come from one sample, sequenced in a study of cytomegalovirus exposure and HLA in healthy donors. Vbeta (60) and Jbeta (13) primers were used in the PCR. The protocol was immunoSEQ multiplex PCR, while the TCRdb copy is restricted to in-frame clones and leaves out a portion. The sample totals tens of thousands of clones. The sample consisted of PBMCs. Receptors were obtained from a male donor in good health and CMV-seronegative.

This sequence joins TRBV5-4 and TRBJ2-7, with 7 nucleotides matching TRBD1. CDR1 is SGHNT, CDR2 YYREEE, per germline (reference sequence). The V gene end was trimmed by 0 bases and the J gene end by 4 bases; junction bases not matched to a gene: 4. The CDR3 consists of 14 residues. CDR3 amino acids: CASSLGDSQYEQYF. CDR3 in DNA: TGTGCCAGCAGCTTGGGGGACAGCCAGTACGAGCAGTACTTC.

The rearrangement uses TRBV6-5 and TRBJ1-2; D is ambiguous. The CDR3 runs 11 residues. Trimming cost V 7 bases and J 4 bases, with 7 bases left between them. In germline, CDR1 is MNHEY, CDR2 SVGAGI. This chain's CDR3 is CASTEGYGYTF. The CDR3 region has the DNA TGTGCCAGCACTGAGGGCTATGGCTACACCTTC.

This chain joins TRBV7-9 and TRBJ2-7; the match to TRBD1 covers 9 bases. This CDR3 has 17 residues. The junction had 11 bases not matched to a gene; V was cut back by 5 bases and J by 0 bases. The germline V gene encodes CDR1 SEHNR and CDR2 FQNEAQ (reference sequence). In nucleotides, the CDR3 is TGTGCCAGCAGCAGCGCACAACCGGGACAGGGCTCCTACGAGCAGTACTTC. This encodes CASSSAQPGQGSYEQYF. The whole variable domain, remainder taken from reference TRBV7-9 and TRBJ2-7, is DTGVSQNPRHKITKRGQNVTFRCDPISEHNRLYWYRQTLGQGPEFLTYFQNEAQLEKSRLLSDRFSAERPKGSFSTLEIQRTEQGDSAMYLCASSSAQPGQGSYEQYFGPGTRLTVT.

This sequence joins TRBV9 and TRBJ1-1, with 12 bases identical to TRBD1. Germline assignment: CDR1 SGDLS and CDR2 YYNGEE. With 8 bases clipped from V and 11 bases from J, the junction kept 4 bases outside the gene matches. The CDR3 has 11 residues. Here the CDR3 DNA reads TGTGCCAGGGGGACAGGGGGCAGTGCTTTCTTT. Protein product: CARGTGGSAFF.

To note about this clone: In the same sample, other DNA sequences code for this CDR3. The CDR3 sequence is CASSLGTRYGYTF. CDR3 bases: TGTGCCAGCAGCTTAGGGACAAGGTATGGCTACACCTTC. The genes are TRBV7-9 and TRBJ1-2; weak D call: TRBD1 (5 bases). This CDR3 spans 13 amino acids. V dropped 1 base and J dropped 5 bases, with 8 bases sitting between them. In germline, CDR1 is SEHNR, CDR2 FQNEAQ (reference sequence).

This rearrangement joins TRBV30 to TRBJ2-7; TRBD2 matches at 13 bases. V dropped 1 base and J dropped 3; count of bases not matched to a gene: 3. Germline V gene sequence: CDR1 GTSNPN, CDR2 SVGIG (reference sequence). The CDR3 loop spans 15 amino acids. CDR3 amino acids: CAWSGGTSGVYEQYF. CDR3 DNA: TGTGCCTGGAGTGGGGGGACTAGCGGGGTCTACGAGCAGTACTTC.

The chain recombines TRBV10-3 with TRBJ1-1; 7 bases match TRBD1. The CDR3 runs 14 residues. Germline CDR1 ENHRY, CDR2 SYGVKD. Trimming removed 5 bases from V and 1 base from J; junction bases left unmatched: 4. CDR3 protein: CAISRNRGNTEAFF. DNA of the CDR3: TGTGCCATCAGTAGAAACAGGGGGAACACTGAAGCTTTCTTT.

The chain employs TRBV7-3 and TRBJ1-6; no definite D call. CDR1 SGHTA and CDR2 FQGTGA come from the germline V gene. The CDR3 is 13 residues long. The V and J ends lost 5 bases and 7 bases respectively, with 9 bases between them. The chain's CDR3 is CASSLIQNSPLHF. The CDR3 nucleotides read TGTGCCAGCAGCCTTATCCAGAATTCACCCCTCCACTTT.

The rearrangement joins TRBV28 to TRBJ2-2; 10 nucleotides agree with TRBD2. Germline V gene sequence: CDR1 MDHEN, CDR2 SYDVKM. This CDR3 spans 19 amino acids. The V segment lost 4 bases and the J segment 8 bases; nucleotides outside the gene matches: 19. Here the CDR3 reads CASSSLATQAGGSAGELFF. The CDR3 region has the DNA TGTGCCAGCAGTTCCCTCGCCACCCAAGCGGGGGGGTCAGCAGGGGAGCTGTTTTTT. The variable domain in full, with the rest retrieved from reference TRBV28 and TRBJ2-2, is DVKVTQSSRYLVKRTGEKVFLECVQDMDHENMFWYRQDPGLGLRLIYFSYDVKMKEKGDIPEGYSVSREKKERFSLILESASTNQTSMYLCASSSLATQAGGSAGELFFGEGSRLTVL.

The chain has TRBV4-3 and TRBJ1-6, with D possibly matching TRBD1 (5 bases). This CDR3 is built from 15 residues. The V gene lost 1 base and the J gene lost 7 bases, with 11 bases spanning the gap. Germline CDR1 reads LGHNA; CDR2 reads YSLEER. The DNA for the CDR3 is TGCGCCAGCAGCCAAGTCCAGGGAGGGAATTCACCCCTCCACTTT. Encoded protein: CASSQVQGGNSPLHF.

V gene TRBV4-2 combines with J gene TRBJ1-1, with D tentatively TRBD1 (5 bases). This CDR3 comprises 14 residues. CDR1 is LGHNA and CDR2 is YNFKEQ in the germline V gene. Trimming stripped 1 base from V and 1 base from J, with 7 bases between. This CDR3 reads CASSQAGQNTEAFF. The CDR3 nucleotides are TGTGCCAGCAGCCAAGCCGGACAGAACACTGAAGCTTTCTTT.

V usage is TRBV5-6 and J usage is TRBJ1-1, with a tentative D call TRBD1 (5 bases). The CDR3 covers 13 residues. Germline CDR1 is SGHDT and CDR2 is YYEEEE. Trimming stripped 2 bases from V and 3 bases from J, with 8 bases between. The CDR3 reads CASSFRADTEAFF. In DNA, the CDR3 is TGTGCCAGCAGCTTCAGGGCAGACACTGAAGCTTTCTTT.

The rearrangement joins TRBV30 to TRBJ1-5; no clear D gene. The V end lost 1 base, the J end lost 1 base, and 5 bases lay between the germline ends. CDR1 and CDR2 (germline): GTSNPN, SVGIG (reference sequence). This CDR3 has 13 amino acids. The CDR3 region has the DNA TGTGCCTGGAGTGGAGGGAGCAATCAGCCCCAGCATTTT. Its translation is CAWSGGSNQPQHF.

The CDR3 DNA sequence: TGTGCCAGCAGTGAAGGGGGCAGGGGATCTTCACCCCTCCACTTT. Its translation: CASSEGGRGSSPLHF. The chain has TRBV6-1 and TRBJ1-6; weak D call: TRBD1 (6 bases). Per germline, CDR1 MNHNS and CDR2 SASEGT. The CDR3 sequence is 15 residues long. V was shortened by 1 base and J by 9 bases, with 13 bases between the two germline ends.

This chain connects TRBV9 to TRBJ1-2; 8 bases agree with TRBD1. Unmatched junction bases numbered 13, after V lost 3 bases and J lost 0 bases. This CDR3 spans 18 amino acids. The V gene's germline CDR1 is SGDLS and CDR2 YYNGEE. This CDR3 reads CASSAAGGQSFSNYGYTF. The DNA for the CDR3 is TGTGCCAGCAGCGCAGCAGGGGGCCAGAGTTTCTCTAACTATGGCTACACCTTC.

The CDR3 reads CASSDPFTGVNTEAFF. As DNA, the CDR3 is TGTGCCAGCAGCGACCCCTTTACAGGGGTGAACACTGAAGCTTTCTTT. This chain uses TRBV9 with TRBJ1-1, with 7 bases matching TRBD1. The germline gives CDR1 SGDLS, CDR2 YYNGEE. This CDR3 region has 16 residues. V lost 3 bases to trimming and J lost 0 bases; unmatched junction nucleotides: 8.

The rearrangement links TRBV27 to TRBJ1-2, with TRBD1 as a possible D gene (5 bases). Deletions cut 2 bases from V and 0 bases from J, with 10 bases between. CDR1 is MNHEY and CDR2 is SMNVEV in the germline V gene (reference sequence). CDR3 length equals 15 residues. CDR3 sequence: CASSLSGATNYGYTF. The CDR3 coding sequence is TGTGCCAGCAGTTTAAGCGGGGCCACTAACTATGGCTACACCTTC.

The rearrangement joins TRBV19 to TRBJ2-7; 9 bases match TRBD1. Germline assignment: CDR1 LNHDA and CDR2 SQIVND (reference sequence). The V segment lost 6 bases and the J segment 4 bases; nucleotides outside the gene matches: 4. The CDR3 has 13 residues. As DNA, the CDR3 is TGTGCCAGTAGGGACAGGGGTCAGTACGAGCAGTACTTC. The encoded protein is CASRDRGQYEQYF.

The J gene is TRBJ2-7, the V gene TRBV13; 11 bases agree with TRBD1. The CDR3 has 14 amino acids. Trimming at V came to 5 bases and at J to 11 bases, leaving 11 bases not matched to a gene. Germline assignment: CDR1 PRHDT and CDR2 FYEKMQ (reference sequence). CDR3 sequence reads: CASSPRDRGSLEYF. In DNA form, the CDR3 reads TGTGCCAGCAGCCCCCGGGACAGGGGGAGTCTGGAGTACTTC.

The chain uses TRBV7-8 and TRBJ2-7; 10 bases are shared with TRBD2. The CDR3 runs 16 residues. The V and J ends lost 3 bases and 5 bases, in that order; junction bases with no gene match: 10. From germline, CDR1 is SGHVS and CDR2 FQNEAQ. DNA for the CDR3: TGTGCCAGCAGCTTCCTAAGGAAGCGGGGGGGCGACGAGCAGTACTTC. Protein sequence: CASSFLRKRGGDEQYF.

V is TRBV4-3 and J is TRBJ1-1; weak D call: TRBD1 (5 bases). The germline V and J ends were trimmed by 1 base and 7 bases, with 13 bases remaining between them. This CDR3 is built from 14 residues. In germline, CDR1 is LGHNA, CDR2 YSLEER. As DNA, the CDR3 is TGCGCCAGCAGCCAAGCGGGGGTTGGCGATGAAGCTTTCTTT. This sequence encodes CASSQAGVGDEAFF.

The V call is TRBV7-9, the J call TRBJ2-7; 9 bases are shared with TRBD1. V lost 4 bases, J lost 3 bases, and 10 bases stayed unmatched. The CDR3 consists of 16 residues. Germline CDR1 reads SEHNR; CDR2 reads FQNEAQ (reference sequence). CDR3 residues: CASSSTVQGARYEQYF. The CDR3 region has the DNA TGTGCCAGCAGCTCAACCGTACAGGGGGCCCGCTACGAGCAGTACTTC.

The genes are TRBV14 and TRBJ2-1; D may be TRBD1 (6 bases). The V gene's germline CDR1 is SGHDN and CDR2 FVKESK. This CDR3 spans 13 amino acids. Trimming took off 3 bases at V and 4 bases at J, with 7 bases between the two ends. As DNA, the CDR3 is TGTGCCAGCAGCCAGACAGGATACAATGAGCAGTTCTTC. Amino acid sequence: CASSQTGYNEQFF.

CDR3 coding DNA: TGTGCCAGCAGCCAGGCGGGTGGAAATGAGCAGTTCTTC. This codes for CASSQAGGNEQFF. The genes are TRBV4-2 and TRBJ2-1, with D maybe TRBD2 (5 bases). V was cut by 3 bases and J by 7 bases, with 10 bases left in between. CDR3 length: 13 amino acids. Germline-derived CDR1 and CDR2 are LGHNA and YNFKEQ.

This rearrangement joins TRBV5-1 to TRBJ2-6; D uncertain. The CDR3 has 15 amino acids. CDR1 and CDR2 from the germline V gene are SGHRS and YFSETQ. Between the trimmed V and J ends, which lost 2 bases and 0 bases, there was a span of 6 bases. The DNA for the CDR3 is TGCGCCAGCAGCTTTGAGCTCTCTGGGGCCAACGTCCTGACTTTC. As protein: CASSFELSGANVLTF.